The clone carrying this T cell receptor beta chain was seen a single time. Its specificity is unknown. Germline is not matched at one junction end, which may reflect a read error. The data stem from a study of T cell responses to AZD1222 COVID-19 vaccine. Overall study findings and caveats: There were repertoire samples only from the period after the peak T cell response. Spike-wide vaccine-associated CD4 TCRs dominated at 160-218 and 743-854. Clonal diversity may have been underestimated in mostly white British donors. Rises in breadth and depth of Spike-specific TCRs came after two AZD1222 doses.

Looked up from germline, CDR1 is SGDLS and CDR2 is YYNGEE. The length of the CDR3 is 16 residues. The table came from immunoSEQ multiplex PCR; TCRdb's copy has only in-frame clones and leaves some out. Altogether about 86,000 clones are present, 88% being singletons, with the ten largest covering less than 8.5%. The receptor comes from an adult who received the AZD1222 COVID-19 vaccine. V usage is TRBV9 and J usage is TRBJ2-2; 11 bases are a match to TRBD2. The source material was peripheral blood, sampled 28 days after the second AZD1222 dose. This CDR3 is CASSVGLAGNIGELFF. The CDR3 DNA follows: TGTGCCAGCAGCGTAGGACTAGCGGGGAACATCGGGGAGCTGTTTTTT.